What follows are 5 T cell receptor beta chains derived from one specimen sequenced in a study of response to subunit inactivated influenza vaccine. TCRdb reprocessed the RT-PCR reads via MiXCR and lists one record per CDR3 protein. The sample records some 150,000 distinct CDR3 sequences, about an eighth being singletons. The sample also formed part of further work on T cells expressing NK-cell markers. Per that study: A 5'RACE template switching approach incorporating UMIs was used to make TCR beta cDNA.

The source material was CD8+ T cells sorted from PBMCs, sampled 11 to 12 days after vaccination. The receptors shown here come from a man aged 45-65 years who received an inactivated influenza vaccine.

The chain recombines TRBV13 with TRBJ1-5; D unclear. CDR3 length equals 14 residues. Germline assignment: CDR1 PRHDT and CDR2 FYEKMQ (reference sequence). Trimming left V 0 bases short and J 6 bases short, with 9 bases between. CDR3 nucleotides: TGTGCCAGCAGCTTAGGGCCTTTCACTCAGCCCCAGCATTTT. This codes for CASSLGPFTQPQHF.

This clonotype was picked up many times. The CDR3 DNA follows: TGTGCCACCAGCAGAGAGGGTGAAGCAGATACGCAGTATTTT. Translation: CATSREGEADTQYF. J is TRBJ2-3 and V is TRBV15, with D uncertain. CDR1 and CDR2 (germline): LNHNV, YYDKDF (reference sequence). V lost 0 bases to trimming and J lost 4 bases, with 8 bases between them. The CDR3 length is 14 residues.

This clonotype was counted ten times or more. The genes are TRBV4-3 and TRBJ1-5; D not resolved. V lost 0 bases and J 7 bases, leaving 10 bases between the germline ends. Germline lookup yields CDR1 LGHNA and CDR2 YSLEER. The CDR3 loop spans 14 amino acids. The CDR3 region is CASSQDIVFQPQHF. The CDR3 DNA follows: TGCGCCAGCAGCCAAGATATAGTTTTCCAGCCCCAGCATTTT.

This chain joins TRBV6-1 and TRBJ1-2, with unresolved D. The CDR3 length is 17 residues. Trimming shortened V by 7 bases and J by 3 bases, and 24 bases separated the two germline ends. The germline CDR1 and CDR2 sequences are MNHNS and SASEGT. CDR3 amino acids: CASTPGSLPIRDYGYTF. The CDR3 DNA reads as TGTGCCAGCACCCCGGGATCCCTCCCAATAAGGGACTATGGCTACACCTTC.

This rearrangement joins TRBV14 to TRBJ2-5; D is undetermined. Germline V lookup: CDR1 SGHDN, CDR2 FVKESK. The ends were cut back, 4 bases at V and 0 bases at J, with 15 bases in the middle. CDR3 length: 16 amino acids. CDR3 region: CASSRYTNNNQETQYF. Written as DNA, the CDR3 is TGTGCCAGCAGCCGATATACAAATAACAACCAAGAGACCCAGTACTTC.